Each of the 10 T cell receptor beta chains below was sequenced from the same sample in a study of T cell responses to AZD1222 COVID-19 vaccine. Profiling relied on immunoSEQ multiplex PCR, and the TCRdb table lists in-frame clones only, not all of them. The top ten clones hold about 9.5% of a sample with 18,000 or so clones, under 90% of them seen once. The source was peripheral blood, collected 28 days after the second AZD1222 dose. The receptor source for this set is an adult who received the AZD1222 COVID-19 vaccine.

The chain uses TRBV12-3 or TRBV12-4 and TRBJ2-3, with D possibly being TRBD2 (6 bases). V was cut by 7 bases and J by 6 bases, with 11 bases left in between. This CDR3 spans 12 amino acids. The chain's CDR3 is CASTLAGDTQYF. CDR3 bases: TGTGCCAGCACCCTCGCGGGGGATACGCAGTATTTT.

This rearrangement joins TRBV2 to TRBJ2-1; 10 positions match TRBD1. The CDR3 has 16 amino acids. J gave up 8 bases and V 6 bases, and 13 bases lay outside the gene matches. Looked up from germline, CDR1 is SNHLY and CDR2 is FYNNEI. In DNA form, the CDR3 reads TGTGCCAGCAGGCCCCTCCGCGACAGGGGGCAGCATGAGCAGTTCTTC. Encoded protein: CASRPLRDRGQHEQFF.

The V call is TRBV7-2, the J call TRBJ1-1; D is undetermined. The CDR3 totals 13 residues. V was trimmed by 2 bases and J by 11 bases, leaving 15 bases between them. Germline values: CDR1 SGHTA, CDR2 FQGNSA. The CDR3 DNA reads TGTGCCAGCAGCTTACGTCTTCGGGCGGAGGCTTTCTTT. Its protein product is CASSLRLRAEAFF.

The V gene is TRBV6-5, the J gene TRBJ2-2; D is uncertain. V lost 6 bases, J lost 1 base, and 3 bases lay in between. Germline lookup yields CDR1 MNHEY and CDR2 SVGAGI. The CDR3 is made up of 12 amino acids. The CDR3 region is CASSGNTGELFF. The CDR3 region has the DNA TGTGCCAGCAGCGGGAACACCGGGGAGCTGTTTTTT.

V is TRBV6-5 and J is TRBJ1-2; unclear D gene. The CDR3 contains 13 residues. V gave up 0 bases and J gave up 0 bases, with 2 bases separating them. Per germline, CDR1 MNHEY and CDR2 SVGAGI. The CDR3 loop reads CASSYSSNYGYTF. The DNA of the CDR3 is TGTGCCAGCAGTTACTCCTCTAACTATGGCTACACCTTC.

The chain couples TRBV6-6 to TRBJ2-5; 9 nucleotides line up with TRBD2. Germline assignment: CDR1 MNHNY and CDR2 SVGAGI (reference sequence). The CDR3 has 14 residues. V gave up 7 bases and J gave up 4 bases; unmatched junction bases: 7. In nucleotides, the CDR3 is TGTGCCAGCATAGGGGTAGCGGGAGCAGAGACCCAGTACTTC. The encoded protein is CASIGVAGAETQYF.

The rearrangement links TRBV11-2 to TRBJ2-1; D is unresolved. The germline V gene has CDR1 SGHAT and CDR2 FQNNGV. This CDR3 is 13 amino acids long. The ends were cut back, 2 bases at V and 8 bases at J, with 10 bases in the middle. Written as DNA, the CDR3 is TGTGCCAGCAGCTTATGGGGTCGGGATGAGCAGTTCTTC. As protein: CASSLWGRDEQFF.

This chain joins TRBV11-1 and TRBJ2-7; D is perhaps TRBD1 or TRBD2 (5 bases each). With 2 bases removed from V and 0 bases from J, the gap between germline ends came to 11 bases. The CDR3 has 15 amino acids. CDR1 and CDR2 (germline): SGHAT, FQDESV (reference sequence). The CDR3, as DNA: TGTGCCAGCAGCTTACATATTGGGGGCTCCTACGAGCAGTACTTC. Its translation is CASSLHIGGSYEQYF.

This chain links TRBV5-1 with TRBJ2-2; TRBD1 aligns across 8 bases. In germline, CDR1 is SGHRS, CDR2 YFSETQ. The V gene end was trimmed by 4 bases and the J gene end by 1 base; junction bases not matched to a gene: 6. This CDR3 spans 16 amino acids. The CDR3 spells CASSPRTGMNTGELFF. The CDR3, as DNA: TGCGCCAGCAGCCCCAGGACAGGGATGAACACCGGGGAGCTGTTTTTT.

The rearrangement joins TRBV7-9 to TRBJ2-7; 9 nucleotides agree with TRBD2. V lost 5 bases, J lost 5 bases, and 7 bases stayed unmatched. This CDR3 region has 14 residues. CDR1 SEHNR and CDR2 FQNEAQ come from the germline V gene (reference sequence). The CDR3 region is CASSLSGSIDEQYF. In nucleotides, the CDR3 is TGTGCCAGCAGCCTTAGCGGGAGTATCGACGAGCAGTACTTC.